This TCR beta chain was captured in a study of identifying expanded T cells in peripheral blood. Study findings and constraints: Over two and four weeks, about 16 and 20 clones changed, versus more than 1 between replicates.

No infections or other immune events were documented during collection. Profiled with immunoSEQ multiplex PCR; TCRdb holds only in-frame clones, not every one. This sample has 60,000 to 70,000 clones, with around four fifths found just once. With 3 bases clipped from V and 7 bases from J, the junction kept 7 bases outside the gene matches. The CDR3 extends over 15 amino acids. Germline-derived CDR1 and CDR2 are MNHEY and SVGAGI. Worth noting for this clone: The antigen is not known.

This TCR came from a person aged 18 to 70 in good health. The sample taken for sequencing was blood. The chain couples TRBV6-5 to TRBJ2-7; 12 bases agree with TRBD2. The CDR3 DNA follows: TGTGCCAGCAGTTATACTAGCGGGAGGATGGGGGAGCAGTACTTC. Translating it yields CASSYTSGRMGEQYF.